This T cell receptor beta chain is drawn from a study of early T cells in non-severe SARS-CoV-2 infection. Unique molecular identifiers tagged individual cDNA molecules. TCRdb independently ran MiXCR on the 5' RACE reads; one entry per CDR3 protein. The data contain about 62,000 distinct CDR3 sequences, approximately 9.3% of them seen just once; the ten biggest clones take up 1.2%. This clonotype was observed a few times. V lost 0 bases, J lost 1 base, and 13 bases lay in between. Germline CDR1 is SGHRS and CDR2 is YFSETQ. This CDR3 comprises 16 residues. The gene calls are TRBV5-1 and TRBJ1-1; TRBD1 might be the D (5 bases). The clonotype comes from an adult who was a healthcare worker with PCR-confirmed SARS-CoV-2 infection or an uninfected control (not recorded which). Input material: whole blood. The CDR3 DNA reads TGCGCCAGCAGCTTGGTTCTGGGGACGAAGAACACTGAAGCTTTCTTT. This codes for CASSLVLGTKNTEAFF.